The entry below gives a single T cell receptor beta chain sequence along with its context. It may be a read error: a sequence one base away is much more abundant. The sample originates from a study of T-cell reconstitution after alpha-beta-depleted transplantation in children. A library of TCRbeta sequences, prepared with unique molecular identifiers, was generated. MiXCR, applied by TCRdb to the PCR reads, yields one record per CDR3 protein. The data contain just under 350,000 distinct CDR3 sequences, around 15% of them singletons. This TCR derives from a male patient between 2 and 10 years old who had a stem cell transplant for acute lymphoblastic leukemia, so the T cells may come from the graft donor. Sequencing was performed on PBMCs, mostly from graft donor cells, taken 360 days after TCRalphabeta/CD19-depleted stem cell transplant.

CDR3 loop: CATATSWVTGEMFF. The CDR3 nucleotides read TGTGCCACTGCGACTAGTTGGGTCACCGGGGAGATGTTTTTT. The J gene is TRBJ2-2, the V gene TRBV12-3 or TRBV12-4; D perhaps matches TRBD2 (6 bases). CDR3 length equals 14 residues.